This TCR beta chain was sequenced for a study of blood T cells in healthy people across ages. The second PCR ran about 6 to 11 cycles with a sample-barcoded 5' primer and J-beta primers. TCRdb processed the 5' RACE reads anew with MiXCR; each CDR3 protein has one entry. This table has about 780,000 distinct CDR3 sequences, 55% to 65% appearing once. Trimming left V 0 bases short and J 7 bases short, with 10 bases between. This CDR3 contains 13 residues. Germline assignment: CDR1 SGHDN and CDR2 FVKESK. The sequence was collected from a man in his thirties or forties in good health. This sequence joins TRBV14 and TRBJ2-7, with D possibly TRBD2 on 6 matching bases. Specimen: blood. CDR3 bases: TGTGCCAGCAGCCAAGAGTACGGGGGAGAGCAGTACTTC. Its protein product is CASSQEYGGEQYF.